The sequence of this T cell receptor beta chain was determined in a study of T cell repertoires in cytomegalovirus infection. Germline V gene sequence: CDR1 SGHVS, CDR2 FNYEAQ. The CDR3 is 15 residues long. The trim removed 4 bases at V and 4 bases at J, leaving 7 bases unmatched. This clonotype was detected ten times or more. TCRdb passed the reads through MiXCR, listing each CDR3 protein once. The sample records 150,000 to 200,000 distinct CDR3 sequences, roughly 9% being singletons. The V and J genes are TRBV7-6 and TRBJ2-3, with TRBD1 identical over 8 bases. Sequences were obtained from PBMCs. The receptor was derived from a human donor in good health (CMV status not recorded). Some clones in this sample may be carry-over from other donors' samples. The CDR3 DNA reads TGTGCCAGCAGCTCCGGACAGGGTCTTCCAGATACGCAGTATTTT. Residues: CASSSGQGLPDTQYF.